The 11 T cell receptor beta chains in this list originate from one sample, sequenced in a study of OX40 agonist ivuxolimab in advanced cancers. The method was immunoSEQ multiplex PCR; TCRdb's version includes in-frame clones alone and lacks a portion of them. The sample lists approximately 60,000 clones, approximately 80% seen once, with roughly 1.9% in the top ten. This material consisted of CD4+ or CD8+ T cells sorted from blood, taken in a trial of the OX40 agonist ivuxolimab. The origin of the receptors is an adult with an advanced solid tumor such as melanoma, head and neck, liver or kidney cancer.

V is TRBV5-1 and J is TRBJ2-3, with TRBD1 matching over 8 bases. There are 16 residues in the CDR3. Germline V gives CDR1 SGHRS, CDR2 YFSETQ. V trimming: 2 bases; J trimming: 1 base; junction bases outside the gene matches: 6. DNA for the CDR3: TGCGCCAGCAGCTTCGGGACAGGCGCGGGCACAGATACGCAGTATTTT. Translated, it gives CASSFGTGAGTDTQYF.

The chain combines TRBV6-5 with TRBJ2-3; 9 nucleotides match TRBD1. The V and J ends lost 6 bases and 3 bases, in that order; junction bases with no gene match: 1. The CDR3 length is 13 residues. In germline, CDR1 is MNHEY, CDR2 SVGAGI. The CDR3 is CASRDRGTDTQYF. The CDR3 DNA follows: TGTGCCAGCAGGGACAGGGGAACAGATACGCAGTATTTT.

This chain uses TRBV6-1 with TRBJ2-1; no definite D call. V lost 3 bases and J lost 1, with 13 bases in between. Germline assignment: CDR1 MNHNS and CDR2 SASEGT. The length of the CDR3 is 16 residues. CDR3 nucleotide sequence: TGTGCCAGCAGTGACCCAGCCACGGTGTCCTACAATGAGCAGTTCTTC. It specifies CASSDPATVSYNEQFF.

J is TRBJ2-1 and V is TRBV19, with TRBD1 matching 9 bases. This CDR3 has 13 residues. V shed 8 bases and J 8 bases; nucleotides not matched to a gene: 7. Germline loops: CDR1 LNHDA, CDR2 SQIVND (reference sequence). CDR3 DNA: TGTGCCAGTCGGGACAGGGCCGTCGATGAGCAGTTCTTC. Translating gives CASRDRAVDEQFF.

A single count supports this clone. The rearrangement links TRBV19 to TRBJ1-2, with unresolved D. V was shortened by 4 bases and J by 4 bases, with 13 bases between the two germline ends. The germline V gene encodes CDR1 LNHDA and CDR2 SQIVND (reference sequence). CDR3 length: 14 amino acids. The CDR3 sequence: CASSTPLPGYGYTF. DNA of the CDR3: TGTGCCAGTAGTACCCCCCTGCCGGGCTATGGCTACACCTTC.

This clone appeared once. The CDR3 protein is CASTAGKGTEAFF. Written as DNA, the CDR3 is TGTGCCAGCACCGCAGGGAAGGGCACTGAAGCTTTCTTT. This chain connects TRBV14 to TRBJ1-1; perhaps TRBD1 as D (5 bases). The CDR3 sequence is 13 residues long. V lost 7 bases and J lost 4, with 13 bases in between. Germline loops: CDR1 SGHDN, CDR2 FVKESK.

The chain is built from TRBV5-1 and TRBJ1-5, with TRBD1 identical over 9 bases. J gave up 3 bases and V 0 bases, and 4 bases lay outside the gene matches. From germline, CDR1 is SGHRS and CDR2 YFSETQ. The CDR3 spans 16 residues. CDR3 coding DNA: TGCGCCAGCAGCTTGGACGGGACAGGGCCCAATCAGCCCCAGCATTTT. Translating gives CASSLDGTGPNQPQHF. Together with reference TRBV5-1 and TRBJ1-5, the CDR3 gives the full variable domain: KAGVTQTPRYLIKTRGQQVTLSCSPISGHRSVSWYQQTPGQGLQFLFEYFSETQRNKGNFPGRFSGRQFSNSRSEMNVSTLELGDSALYLCASSLDGTGPNQPQHFGDGTRLSIL.

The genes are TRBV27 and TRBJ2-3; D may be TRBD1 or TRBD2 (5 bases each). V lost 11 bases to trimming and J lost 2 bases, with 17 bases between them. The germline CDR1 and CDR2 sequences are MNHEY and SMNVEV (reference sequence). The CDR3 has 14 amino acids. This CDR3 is CASSPGDLTDTQYF. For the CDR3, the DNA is TGTGCCTCATCCCCCGGGGACCTCACAGATACGCAGTATTTT.

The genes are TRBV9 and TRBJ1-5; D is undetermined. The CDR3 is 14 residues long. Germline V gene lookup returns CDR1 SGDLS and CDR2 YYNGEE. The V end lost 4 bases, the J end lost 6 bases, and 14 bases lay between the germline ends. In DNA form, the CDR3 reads TGTGCCAGCAGCCCTACCTCTGACGTTCAGCCCCAGCATTTT. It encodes CASSPTSDVQPQHF.

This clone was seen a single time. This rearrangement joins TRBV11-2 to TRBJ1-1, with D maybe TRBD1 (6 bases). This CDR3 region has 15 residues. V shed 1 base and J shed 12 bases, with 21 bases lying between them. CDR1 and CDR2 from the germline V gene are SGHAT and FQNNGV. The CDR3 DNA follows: TGTGCCAGCAGCTTAGGGTCCCGGGGGGGCAGGGTAACTTTCTTT. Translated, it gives CASSLGSRGGRVTFF.

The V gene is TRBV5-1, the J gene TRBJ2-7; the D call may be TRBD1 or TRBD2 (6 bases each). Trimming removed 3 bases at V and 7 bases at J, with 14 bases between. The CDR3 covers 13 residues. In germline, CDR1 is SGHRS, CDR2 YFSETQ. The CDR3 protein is CASSYGGGEEQYF. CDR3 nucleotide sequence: TGCGCCAGCAGCTACGGAGGGGGTGAGGAGCAGTACTTC.